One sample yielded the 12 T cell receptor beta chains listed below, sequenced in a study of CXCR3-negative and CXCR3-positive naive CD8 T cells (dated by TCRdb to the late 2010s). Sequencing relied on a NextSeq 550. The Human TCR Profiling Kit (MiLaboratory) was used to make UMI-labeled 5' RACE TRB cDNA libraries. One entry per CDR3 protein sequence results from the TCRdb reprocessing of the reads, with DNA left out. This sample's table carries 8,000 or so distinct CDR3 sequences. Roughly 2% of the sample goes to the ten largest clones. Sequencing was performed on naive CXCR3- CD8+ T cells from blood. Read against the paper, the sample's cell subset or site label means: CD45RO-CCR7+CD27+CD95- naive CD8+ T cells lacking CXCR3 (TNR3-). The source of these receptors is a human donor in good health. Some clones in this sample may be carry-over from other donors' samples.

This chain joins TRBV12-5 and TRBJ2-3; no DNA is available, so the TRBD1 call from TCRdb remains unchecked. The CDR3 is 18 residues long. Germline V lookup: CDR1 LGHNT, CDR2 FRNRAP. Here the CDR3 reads CASGLAPLSGQSTDTQYF.

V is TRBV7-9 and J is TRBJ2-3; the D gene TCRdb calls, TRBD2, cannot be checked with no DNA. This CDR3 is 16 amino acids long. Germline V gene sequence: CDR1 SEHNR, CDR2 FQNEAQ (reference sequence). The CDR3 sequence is CASSPRLAGVTDTQYF.

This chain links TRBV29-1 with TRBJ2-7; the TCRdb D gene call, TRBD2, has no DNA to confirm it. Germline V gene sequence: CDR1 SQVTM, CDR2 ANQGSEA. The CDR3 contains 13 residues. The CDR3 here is CSVTGTAVYEQYF.

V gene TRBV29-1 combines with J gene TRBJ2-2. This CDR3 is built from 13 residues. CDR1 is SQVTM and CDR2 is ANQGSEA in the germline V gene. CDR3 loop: CSVESGNTGELFF.

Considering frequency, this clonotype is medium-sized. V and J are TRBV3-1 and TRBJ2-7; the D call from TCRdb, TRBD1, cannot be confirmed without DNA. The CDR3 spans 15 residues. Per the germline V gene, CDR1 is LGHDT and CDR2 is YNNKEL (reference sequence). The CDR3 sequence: CASRAGTGMPYEQYF.

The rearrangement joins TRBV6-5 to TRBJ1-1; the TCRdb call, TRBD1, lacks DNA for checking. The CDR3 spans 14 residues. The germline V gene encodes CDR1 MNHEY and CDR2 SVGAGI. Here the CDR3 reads CASSRLGDSTEAFF.

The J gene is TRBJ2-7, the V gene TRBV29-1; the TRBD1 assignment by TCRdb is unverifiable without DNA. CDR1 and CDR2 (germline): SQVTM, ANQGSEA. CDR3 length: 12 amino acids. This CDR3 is CSVEVGAYEQYF.

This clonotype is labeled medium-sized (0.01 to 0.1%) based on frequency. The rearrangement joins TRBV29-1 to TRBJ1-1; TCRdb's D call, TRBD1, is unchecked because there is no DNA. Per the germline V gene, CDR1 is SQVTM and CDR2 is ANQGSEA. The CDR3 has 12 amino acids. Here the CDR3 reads CSVETGRTEAFF. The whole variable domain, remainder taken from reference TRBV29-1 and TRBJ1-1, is SAVISQKPSRDICQRGTSLTIQCQVDSQVTMMFWYRQQPGQSLTLIATANQGSEATYESGFVIDKFPISRPNLTFSTLTVSNMSPEDSSIYLCSVETGRTEAFFGQGTRLTVV.

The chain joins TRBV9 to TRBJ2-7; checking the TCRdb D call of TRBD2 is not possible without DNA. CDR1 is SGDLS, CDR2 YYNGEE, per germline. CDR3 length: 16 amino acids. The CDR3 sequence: CASSVAGLAGGYEQYF.

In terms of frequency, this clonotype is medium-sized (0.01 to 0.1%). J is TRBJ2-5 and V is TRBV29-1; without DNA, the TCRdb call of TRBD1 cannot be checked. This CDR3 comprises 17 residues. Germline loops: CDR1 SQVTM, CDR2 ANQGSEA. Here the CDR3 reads CSVEVQLRGARQETQYF.

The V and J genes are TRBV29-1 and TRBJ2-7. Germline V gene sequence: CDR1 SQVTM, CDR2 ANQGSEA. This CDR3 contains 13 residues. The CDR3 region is CSVEDRSAGEQYF.

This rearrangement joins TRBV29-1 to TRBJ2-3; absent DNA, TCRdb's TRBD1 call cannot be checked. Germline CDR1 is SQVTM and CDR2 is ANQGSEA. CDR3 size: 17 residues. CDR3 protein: CSVGIESSLSRTDTQYF.